This T cell receptor (beta chain) was sequenced in a study of Graves' ophthalmopathy and Graves' hyperthyroidism. Broader study findings: Classification of ophthalmopathy versus stable hyperthyroidism by a 13-signature model yielded about 88% sensitivity and 65% to 83% specificity. Most expanded clonotypes in thyroid above 0.001 frequency also showed up in blood. With a specificity of around 76% and a sensitivity of 70.59%, the model predicted ophthalmopathy progression.

Losses at the gene ends were 9 bases for V and 5 bases for J; bases not matched to a gene: 14. The CDR3 has 16 residues. In germline, CDR1 is SNHLY, CDR2 FYNNEI. RNA transcripts yielded amplified TCR beta CDR3 regions. First-round RT-PCR with HTBI primers preceded a second-round multiplex PCR. Each CDR3 protein is one row after TCRdb ran MiXCR on the multiplex PCR reads. Here the sample spans over 500,000 distinct CDR3 sequences, approximately 21% being singletons. The table lists this clonotype with many counts. Its specificity is unknown. Only newly diagnosed hyperthyroidism patients aged 18 to 65, with under 2 months' duration, were enrolled.

This receptor was identified in a young woman with stable Graves' hyperthyroidism. Some clones in this sample may be carry-over from other donors' samples. The rearrangement uses TRBV2 and TRBJ2-2, with 8 nucleotides matching TRBD1. The sequenced sample consisted of peripheral blood. This CDR3 reads CARTASQGARTGELFF. The CDR3 DNA sequence: TGTGCCAGAACAGCCAGTCAGGGGGCGAGGACCGGGGAGCTGTTTTTT.